This T cell receptor beta chain was captured by sequencing in a study of OX40 agonist ivuxolimab in advanced cancers. About the study: An agonistic anti-OX40 (CD134) antibody, ivuxolimab, was used to treat the patients. Under the entry rules, prior anti-PD-1, anti-PD-L1 or anti-CTLA-4 therapy was allowed, and about 40% had some. General study findings and limits: Low levels of normalized T-cell clonal expansion also appeared in some nonresponders.

J was trimmed by 9 bases and V by 3 bases; bases with no gene match: 6. Looked up from germline, CDR1 is GTSNPN and CDR2 is SVGIG (reference sequence). This CDR3 is 14 amino acids long. Points on this clone: The target antigen is unknown.

Autoimmune disease history or systemic immunosuppression led to patients being barred. Generated by immunoSEQ multiplex PCR, the TCRdb table keeps only in-frame clones and is missing some. The profile covers 30,000 to 35,000 clones, with more than 65% appearing a single time and approximately 15% taken by the ten largest. The starting material was CD4+ or CD8+ T cells sorted from blood, obtained in a trial of the OX40 agonist ivuxolimab. This TCR was recovered from an adult with an advanced solid tumor such as melanoma, head and neck, liver or kidney cancer. V is TRBV30 and J is TRBJ1-6, with TRBD1 identical over 9 bases. CDR3 coding DNA: TGTGCCTGGAGGCGGACAGGGGTTTCTTCACCCCTCCACTTT. Translated, it gives CAWRRTGVSSPLHF.